The table lists the clone carrying this T cell receptor beta chain with many counts. Its specificity is unknown. This specimen comes from a study of CD8+CD57+ T cells in acquired aplastic anemia. Findings of the study overall: Patients showed no significant difference from controls in CD8+ Simpson's diversity.

V was shortened by 0 bases and J by 7 bases, with 7 bases between the two germline ends. Germline V gene data show CDR1 as LNHDA and CDR2 as SQIVND (reference sequence). This CDR3 is 13 amino acids long. Patients included in sequencing had previously demonstrated CD8+CD57+ cell expansion by flow cytometry. Genomic DNA constituted the template upon which TCR beta VDJ and CDR3 profiling was performed. TCRdb re-analysed the reads in MiXCR, keeping a single row per CDR3 protein. Of approximately 190,000 distinct CDR3 sequences listed, just under 50% are singletons. This clonotype was obtained from a human donor with aplastic anemia. This chain joins TRBV19 and TRBJ1-5, with a weak D call TRBD1 (5 bases). Sequencing used sorted CD4+, CD8+, or CD8+CD57+ T cells (not recorded which) from PBMCs. In DNA, the CDR3 is TGTGCCAGTAGTATAGAAGGGGTCCAGCCCCAGCATTTT. Encoded protein: CASSIEGVQPQHF.